These T cell receptor beta chains were read from a single sample in a study of tumor-infiltrating lymphocytes in primary liver carcinoma. TCRdb re-called the multiplex PCR reads through MiXCR, storing one row per CDR3 protein. The sample lists some 190,000 distinct CDR3 sequences, around 60% seen once, with around three quarters in the top ten. Sequencing was done on a sample of peripheral blood. The receptor source for this set is a man aged 35 to 55 with primary liver carcinoma and hepatitis B virus infection. The conserved cysteine and the conserved F or W are not part of the CDR3 here. Each record gives: V gene, CDR3 protein.

>TRBV11-2
ASSITDGAYEQY
>TRBV11-1
ASSLYGTSNEQS
>TRBV29-1
SVGGHNEQF
>TRBV30
AWLPSGTGYT
>TRBV6-1
ASSEFFAGGGGIAEAF
>TRBV11-2
ASGSTGGSSYEQY
>TRBV6-6
ASSYSTSKTGELF
>TRBV6-1
ASSMTRGQGTDTQY
>TRBV24-1
ATSEGETQY
>TRBV11-2
ASSTRWETQY
>TRBV7-8
ASSLGGIGTEAF
>TRBV6-5
ASSYLGAAGGAYEQY
>TRBV6-6
ASSYLWTGDYEQY
>TRBV6-1
ASSEFSRREETQY
>TRBV11-2
AANRDLLAGELF